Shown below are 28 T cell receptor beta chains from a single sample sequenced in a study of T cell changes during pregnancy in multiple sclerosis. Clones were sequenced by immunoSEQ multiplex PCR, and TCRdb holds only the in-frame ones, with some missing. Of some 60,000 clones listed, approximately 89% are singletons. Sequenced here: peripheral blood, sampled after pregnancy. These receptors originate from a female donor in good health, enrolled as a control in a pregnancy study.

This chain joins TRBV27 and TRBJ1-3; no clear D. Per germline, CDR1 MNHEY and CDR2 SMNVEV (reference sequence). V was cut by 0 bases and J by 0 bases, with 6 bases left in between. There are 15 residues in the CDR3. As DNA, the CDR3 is TGTGCCAGCAGTTTATCTGGTAGCTCTGGAAACACCATATATTTT. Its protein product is CASSLSGSSGNTIYF.

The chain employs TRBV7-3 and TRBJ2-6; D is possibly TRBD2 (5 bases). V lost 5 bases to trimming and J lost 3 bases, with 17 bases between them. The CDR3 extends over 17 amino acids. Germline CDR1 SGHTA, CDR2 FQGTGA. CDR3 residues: CASSRNGDGRGANVLTF. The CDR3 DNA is TGTGCCAGCAGCCGTAACGGGGATGGACGTGGGGCCAACGTCCTGACTTTC.

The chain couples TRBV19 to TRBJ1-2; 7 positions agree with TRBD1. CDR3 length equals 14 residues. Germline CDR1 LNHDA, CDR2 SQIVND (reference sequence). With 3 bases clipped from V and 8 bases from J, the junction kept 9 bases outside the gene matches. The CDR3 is CASSMEWDRSGYTF. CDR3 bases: TGTGCCAGTAGTATGGAATGGGACAGAAGCGGCTACACCTTC.

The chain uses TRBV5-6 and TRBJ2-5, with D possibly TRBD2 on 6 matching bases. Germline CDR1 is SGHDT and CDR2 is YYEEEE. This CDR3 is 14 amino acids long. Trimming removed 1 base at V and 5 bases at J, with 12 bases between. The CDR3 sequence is CASSLLGEAETQYF. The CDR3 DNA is TGTGCCAGCAGCTTGTTAGGGGAGGCGGAGACCCAGTACTTC.

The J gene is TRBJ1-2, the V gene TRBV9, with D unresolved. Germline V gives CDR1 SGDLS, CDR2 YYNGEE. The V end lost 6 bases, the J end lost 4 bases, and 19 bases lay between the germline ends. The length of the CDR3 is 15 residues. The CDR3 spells CASTSRLAAVYGYTF. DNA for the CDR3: TGTGCCAGCACCTCTAGGCTGGCAGCTGTCTATGGCTACACCTTC.

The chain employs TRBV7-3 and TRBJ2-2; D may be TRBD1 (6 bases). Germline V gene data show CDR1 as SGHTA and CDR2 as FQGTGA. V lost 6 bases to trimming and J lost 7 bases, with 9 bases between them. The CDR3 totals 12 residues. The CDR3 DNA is TGTGCCAGCAGGCCGACAGGCGGGGAGCTGTTTTTT. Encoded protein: CASRPTGGELFF.

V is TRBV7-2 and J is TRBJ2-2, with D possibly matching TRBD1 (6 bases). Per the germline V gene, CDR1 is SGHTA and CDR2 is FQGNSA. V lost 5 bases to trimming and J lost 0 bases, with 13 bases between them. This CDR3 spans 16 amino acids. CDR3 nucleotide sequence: TGTGCCAGCAGCACGAGGACAGTCTCGAACACCGGGGAGCTGTTTTTT. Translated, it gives CASSTRTVSNTGELFF.

CDR3: CASSSPGQATYEQYF. The CDR3 nucleotides are TGTGCCAGCAGTTCCCCGGGACAGGCCACCTACGAGCAGTACTTC. The chain has TRBV6-6 and TRBJ2-7; 8 bases agree with TRBD1. The CDR3 has 15 amino acids. Trimming cost V 4 bases and J 2 bases; bases outside gene matches: 7. CDR1 MNHNY and CDR2 SVGAGI come from the germline V gene (reference sequence).

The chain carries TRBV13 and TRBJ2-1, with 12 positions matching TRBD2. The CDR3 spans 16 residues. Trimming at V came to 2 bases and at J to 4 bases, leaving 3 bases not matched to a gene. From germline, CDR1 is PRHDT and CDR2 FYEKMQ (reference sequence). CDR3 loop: CASSLFLAGGYNEQFF. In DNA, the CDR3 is TGTGCCAGCAGCTTATTCCTAGCGGGAGGGTACAATGAGCAGTTCTTC. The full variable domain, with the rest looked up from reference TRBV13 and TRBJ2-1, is AAGVIQSPRHLIKEKRETATLKCYPIPRHDTVYWYQQGPGQDPQFLISFYEKMQSDKGSIPDRFSAQQFSDYHSELNMSSLELGDSALYFCASSLFLAGGYNEQFFGPGTRLTVL.

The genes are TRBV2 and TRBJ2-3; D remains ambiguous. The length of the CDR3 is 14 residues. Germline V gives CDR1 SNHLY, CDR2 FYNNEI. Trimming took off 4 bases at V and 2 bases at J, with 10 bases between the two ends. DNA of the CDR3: TGTGCCAGCAGTGGTACACAGTTCACAGATACGCAGTATTTT. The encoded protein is CASSGTQFTDTQYF.

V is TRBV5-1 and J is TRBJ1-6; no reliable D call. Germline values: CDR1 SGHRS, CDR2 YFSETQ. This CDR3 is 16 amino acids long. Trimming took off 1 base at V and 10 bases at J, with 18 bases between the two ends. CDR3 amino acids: CASSLISGEVKSPLHF. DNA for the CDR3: TGCGCCAGCAGCTTGATAAGTGGGGAGGTAAAATCACCCCTCCACTTT.

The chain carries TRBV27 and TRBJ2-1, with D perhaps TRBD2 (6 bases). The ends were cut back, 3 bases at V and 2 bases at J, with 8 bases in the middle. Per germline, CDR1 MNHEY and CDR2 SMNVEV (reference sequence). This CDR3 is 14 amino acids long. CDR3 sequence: CASSLSGPYNEQFF. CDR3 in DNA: TGTGCCAGCAGTTTGAGCGGGCCCTACAATGAGCAGTTCTTC.

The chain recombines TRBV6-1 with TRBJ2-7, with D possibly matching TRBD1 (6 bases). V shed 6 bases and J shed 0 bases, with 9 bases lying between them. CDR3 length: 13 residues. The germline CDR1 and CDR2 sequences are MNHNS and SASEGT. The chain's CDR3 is CASSRTDSYEQYF. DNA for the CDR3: TGTGCCAGCAGCCGGACAGACTCCTACGAGCAGTACTTC.

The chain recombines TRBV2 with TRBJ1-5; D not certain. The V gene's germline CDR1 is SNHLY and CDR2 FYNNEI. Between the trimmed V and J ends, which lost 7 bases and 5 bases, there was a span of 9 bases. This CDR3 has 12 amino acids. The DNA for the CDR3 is TGTGCCAGCACCCCCGGAGATCAGCCCCAGCATTTT. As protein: CASTPGDQPQHF.

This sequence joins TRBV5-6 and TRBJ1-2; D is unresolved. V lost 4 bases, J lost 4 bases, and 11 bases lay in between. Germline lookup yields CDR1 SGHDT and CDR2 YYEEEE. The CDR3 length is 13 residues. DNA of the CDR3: TGTGCCAGCAGCCAGAGGGATGGCTATGGCTACACCTTC. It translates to CASSQRDGYGYTF.

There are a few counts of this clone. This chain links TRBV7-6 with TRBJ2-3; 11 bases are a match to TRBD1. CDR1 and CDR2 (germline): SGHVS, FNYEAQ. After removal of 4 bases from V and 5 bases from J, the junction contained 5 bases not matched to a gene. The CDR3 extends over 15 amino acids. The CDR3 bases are TGTGCCAGCAGCTCTGGACAGGGGGCTAGAGATACGCAGTATTTT. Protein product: CASSSGQGARDTQYF.

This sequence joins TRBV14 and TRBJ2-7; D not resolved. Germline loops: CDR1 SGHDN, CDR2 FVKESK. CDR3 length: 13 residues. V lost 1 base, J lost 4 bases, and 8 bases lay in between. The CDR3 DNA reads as TGTGCCAGCAGCCAAGCTAGGATGTACGAGCAGTACTTC. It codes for CASSQARMYEQYF.

The CDR3 DNA reads TGTGCCAGCAGCTTAACGTCGGAACAGGGAGCTTTCTTT. This codes for CASSLTSEQGAFF. The chain is built from TRBV7-3 and TRBJ1-1, with D maybe TRBD1 (6 bases). Trimming took 0 bases from V and 10 from J, leaving 12 bases between them. This CDR3 contains 13 residues. Germline lookup yields CDR1 SGHTA and CDR2 FQGTGA.

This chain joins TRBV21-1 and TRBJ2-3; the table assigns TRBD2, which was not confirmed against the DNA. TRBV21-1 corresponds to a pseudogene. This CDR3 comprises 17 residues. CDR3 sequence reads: CASSTPPEPFRSDTQYF. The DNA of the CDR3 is TGTGCCAGCAGCACTCCTCCGGAGCCCTTTAGATCCGATACGCAGTATTTT.

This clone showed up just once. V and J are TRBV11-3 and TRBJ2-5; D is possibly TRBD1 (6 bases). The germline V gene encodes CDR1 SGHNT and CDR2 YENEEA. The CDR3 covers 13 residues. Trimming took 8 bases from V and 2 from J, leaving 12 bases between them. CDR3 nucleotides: TGTGCCAGCGGACGCAGGGGACAAGAGACCCAGTACTTC. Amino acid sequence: CASGRRGQETQYF.

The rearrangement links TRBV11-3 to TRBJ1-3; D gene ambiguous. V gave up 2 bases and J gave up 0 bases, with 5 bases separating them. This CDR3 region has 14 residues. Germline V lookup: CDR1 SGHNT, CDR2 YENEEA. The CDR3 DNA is TGTGCCAGCAGCTTACGGGACTCTGGAAACACCATATATTTT. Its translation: CASSLRDSGNTIYF.

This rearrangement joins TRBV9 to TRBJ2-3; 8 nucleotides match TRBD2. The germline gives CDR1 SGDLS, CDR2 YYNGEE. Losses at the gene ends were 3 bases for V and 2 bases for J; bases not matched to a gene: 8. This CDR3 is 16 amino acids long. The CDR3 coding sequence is TGTGCCAGCAGCGCGAACCTAGCGGGTAACACAGATACGCAGTATTTT. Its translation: CASSANLAGNTDTQYF. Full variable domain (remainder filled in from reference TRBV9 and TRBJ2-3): DSGVTQTPKHLITATGQRVTLRCSPRSGDLSVYWYQQSLDQGLQFLIQYYNGEERAKGNILERFSAQQFPDLHSELNLSSLELGDSALYFCASSANLAGNTDTQYFGPGTRLTVL.

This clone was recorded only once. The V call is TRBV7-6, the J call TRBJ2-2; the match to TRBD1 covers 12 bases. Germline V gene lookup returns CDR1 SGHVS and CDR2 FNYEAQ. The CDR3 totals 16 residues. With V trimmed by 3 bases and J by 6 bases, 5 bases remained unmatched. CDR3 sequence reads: CASSFRDRGPPGELFF. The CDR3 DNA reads TGTGCCAGCAGCTTCCGGGACAGGGGGCCCCCCGGGGAGCTGTTTTTT.

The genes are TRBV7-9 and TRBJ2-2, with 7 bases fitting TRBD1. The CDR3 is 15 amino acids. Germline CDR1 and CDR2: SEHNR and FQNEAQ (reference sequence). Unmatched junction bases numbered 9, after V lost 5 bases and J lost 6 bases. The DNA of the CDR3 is TGTGCCAGCAGCCTAGGACAGGTCCCGGCCGGGGAGCTGTTTTTT. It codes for CASSLGQVPAGELFF.

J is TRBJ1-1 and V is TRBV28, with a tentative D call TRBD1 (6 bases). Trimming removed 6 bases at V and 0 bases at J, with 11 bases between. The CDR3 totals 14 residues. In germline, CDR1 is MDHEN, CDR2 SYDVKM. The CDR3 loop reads CASSLTGLNTEAFF. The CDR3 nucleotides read TGTGCCAGCAGCCTAACAGGGTTGAACACTGAAGCTTTCTTT.

CDR3 loop: CASSERGDRDGYTF. DNA of the CDR3: TGTGCCAGCAGTGAAAGGGGCGACAGGGATGGCTACACCTTC. The chain has TRBV6-1 and TRBJ1-2; 7 nucleotides agree with TRBD1. V lost 2 bases to trimming and J lost 6 bases; unmatched junction nucleotides: 6. Looked up from germline, CDR1 is MNHNS and CDR2 is SASEGT. The CDR3 consists of 14 residues.

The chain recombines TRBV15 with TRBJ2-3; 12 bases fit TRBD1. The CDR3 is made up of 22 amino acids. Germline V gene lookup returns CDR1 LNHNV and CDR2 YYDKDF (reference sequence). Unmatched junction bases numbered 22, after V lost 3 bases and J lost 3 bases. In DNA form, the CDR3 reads TGTGCCACCAGCAGTCCAATAACCGGGACAGGGGGCTCCCAAGTGTGGACAGATACGCAGTATTTT. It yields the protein CATSSPITGTGGSQVWTDTQYF. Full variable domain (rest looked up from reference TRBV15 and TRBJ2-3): DAMVIQNPRYQVTQFGKPVTLSCSQTLNHNVMYWYQQKSSQAPKLLFHYYDKDFNNEADTPDNFQSRRPNTSFCFLDIRSPGLGDTAMYLCATSSPITGTGGSQVWTDTQYFGPGTRLTVL.

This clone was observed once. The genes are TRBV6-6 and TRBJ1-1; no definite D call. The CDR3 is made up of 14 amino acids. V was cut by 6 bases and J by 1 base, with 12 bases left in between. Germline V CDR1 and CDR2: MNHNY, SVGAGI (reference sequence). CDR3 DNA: TGTGCCAGCAGATTACCACGGGAGAACACTGAAGCTTTCTTT. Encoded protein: CASRLPRENTEAFF.